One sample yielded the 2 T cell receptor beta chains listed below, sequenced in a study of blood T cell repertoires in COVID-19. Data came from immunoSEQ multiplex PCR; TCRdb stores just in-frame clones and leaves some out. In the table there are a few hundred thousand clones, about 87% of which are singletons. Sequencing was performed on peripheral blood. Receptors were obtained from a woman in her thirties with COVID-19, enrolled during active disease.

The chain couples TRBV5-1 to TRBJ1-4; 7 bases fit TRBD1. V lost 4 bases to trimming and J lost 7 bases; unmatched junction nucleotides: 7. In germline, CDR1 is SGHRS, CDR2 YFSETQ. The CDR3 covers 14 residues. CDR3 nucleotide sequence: TGCGCCAGCAGCCCACAGGGGACGTTTGAAAAACTGTTTTTT. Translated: CASSPQGTFEKLFF.

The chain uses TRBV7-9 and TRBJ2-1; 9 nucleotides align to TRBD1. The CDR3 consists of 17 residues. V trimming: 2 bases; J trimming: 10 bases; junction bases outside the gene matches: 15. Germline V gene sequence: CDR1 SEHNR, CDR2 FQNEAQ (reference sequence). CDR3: CASSLIPLTGGTMEQFF. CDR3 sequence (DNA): TGTGCCAGCAGCTTAATCCCGTTGACAGGGGGGACTATGGAGCAGTTCTTC.